What follows is one TCR beta chain and its context. Its cognate antigen is unknown. This entry comes from a study of cytomegalovirus exposure and HLA in healthy donors. Trimming pared 3 bases from V and 5 bases from J, leaving 11 bases between. There are 14 residues in the CDR3. Germline V CDR1 and CDR2: LNHDA, SQIVND (reference sequence). Use of 60 Vbeta and 13 Jbeta primers characterized the PCR. Profiled with immunoSEQ multiplex PCR; TCRdb holds only in-frame clones, not every one. The profile shows about 130,000 clones, roughly 74% of them singletons. The study's findings and limits: Associated with cytomegalovirus, according to the listing, were around 160 TCR beta chains.

V gene TRBV19 combines with J gene TRBJ2-1; D perhaps matches TRBD2 (5 bases). The sequence came from a woman between 50 and 59 years old in good health and CMV-seropositive. Specimen: PBMCs. CDR3 DNA sequence: TGTGCCAGTAGTATGTGGAGGTGGAACAATGAGCAGTTCTTC. Translating gives CASSMWRWNNEQFF.